This TCR beta chain is drawn from a study of cytomegalovirus exposure and HLA in healthy donors. Study overall: The roughly 110 validation repertoires were reported in a later analysis to have been generated on the same platform as the approximately 700 first-cohort repertoires.

Germline V lookup: CDR1 PRHDT, CDR2 FYEKMQ (reference sequence). V was trimmed by 5 bases and J by 0 bases, leaving 16 bases between them. There are 16 residues in the CDR3. Sequenced by immunoSEQ multiplex PCR; TCRdb stores in-frame clones only, minus some. There are about 160,000 clones in the sample; 86% occur only once, and around 6% lies in the top ten. The study, taken as a whole, reports: It was found in a later analysis that first-cohort TCR clusters tended to co-occur in the approximately 120 validation repertoires.

As regards this clone: Its cognate antigen is unknown.

V is TRBV13 and J is TRBJ1-2; D is perhaps TRBD1 (5 bases). Sequencing was done on a sample of PBMCs. This sequence originates from a woman younger than 45 in good health and CMV-seronegative. CDR3 sequence: CASSPSGGIPNYGYTF. CDR3 bases: TGTGCCAGCAGCCCTTCGGGGGGAATTCCTAACTATGGCTACACCTTC.